The rows below give T cell receptor beta chains drawn from one sample of a study of blood T cell repertoires in COVID-19. Some clones are missing from TCRdb's copy, which holds only in-frame ones; the method was immunoSEQ multiplex PCR. The sample includes 50,000 to 65,000 clones, about 85% of them seen just once. Sequencing was performed on peripheral blood. All receptors derive from a middle-aged man with active COVID-19. Both conserved end residues are part of each CDR3. A D gene is named only where the DNA matches it firmly. Size values are once, few and many counts, or a class for expanded clones, and some rows have none.

d_call: -
clone_size: few
v_call: TRBV29-1
j_call: TRBJ1-3
cdr3_nt: TGCAGCGTTGACGCGGCCGGGGGGGCTGGAAACACCATATATTTT
cdr3_aa: CSVDAAGGAGNTIYF

d_call: TRBD1
clone_size: -
v_call: TRBV11-2
j_call: TRBJ2-7
cdr3_nt: TGTGCCAGCAGGGGGATCCGGGACAGGGCCCACTACGAGCAGTACTTC
cdr3_aa: CASRGIRDRAHYEQYF

d_call: TRBD2
clone_size: -
v_call: TRBV7-9
j_call: TRBJ2-7
cdr3_nt: TGTGCCAGCAGCTTAGTAGTCCCGGGACTAGCGGGAGGGCCACACGAGCAGTACTTC
cdr3_aa: CASSLVVPGLAGGPHEQYF

d_call: TRBD2
clone_size: few
v_call: TRBV5-1
j_call: TRBJ2-2
cdr3_nt: TGCGCCAGCAGCTCAAGGGGCGGGGGAACGAACACCGGGGAGCTGTTTTTT
cdr3_aa: CASSSRGGGTNTGELFF

d_call: -
clone_size: -
v_call: TRBV10-1
j_call: TRBJ2-7
cdr3_nt: TGCGCCAGCAGTGGGCGGGACTCCTCCTACGAGCAGTACTTC
cdr3_aa: CASSGRDSSYEQYF

d_call: -
clone_size: -
v_call: TRBV30
j_call: TRBJ1-1
cdr3_nt: TGTGCCTGGAGTCATCCGGGGGACACTGAAGCTTTCTTT
cdr3_aa: CAWSHPGDTEAFF

d_call: TRBD1
clone_size: -
v_call: TRBV10-3
j_call: TRBJ1-4
cdr3_nt: TGTGCCATCAGGCCGGGACAGGGCAACGAAAAACTGTTTTTT
cdr3_aa: CAIRPGQGNEKLFF

d_call: -
clone_size: -
v_call: TRBV5-5
j_call: TRBJ2-2
cdr3_nt: TGTGCCAGCAGCCCCACGAGGATAGGGGGTTTTGCCGGGGAGCTGTTTTTT
cdr3_aa: CASSPTRIGGFAGELFF

d_call: -
clone_size: -
v_call: TRBV5-1
j_call: TRBJ2-3
cdr3_nt: TGCGCCAGCAGCCCCCTTAGCACAGATACGCAGTATTTT
cdr3_aa: CASSPLSTDTQYF

d_call: -
clone_size: -
v_call: TRBV25-1
j_call: TRBJ2-1
cdr3_nt: TGTGCCAGCAGTGACCGGGGTAGTGCCGTTTACAATGAGCAGTTCTTC
cdr3_aa: CASSDRGSAVYNEQFF

d_call: -
clone_size: -
v_call: TRBV14
j_call: TRBJ2-7
cdr3_nt: TGTGCCAGCGGACAGATTTCCTACGAGCAGTACTTC
cdr3_aa: CASGQISYEQYF

d_call: TRBD2
clone_size: -
v_call: TRBV11-1
j_call: TRBJ2-1
cdr3_nt: TGTGCCAGCAGCACTGGACTAGCGACCAATGAGCAGTTCTTC
cdr3_aa: CASSTGLATNEQFF

d_call: -
clone_size: -
v_call: TRBV6-5
j_call: TRBJ1-1
cdr3_nt: TGTGCCAGCAGTTACTTTTACAGTTCGAACACTGAAGCTTTCTTT
cdr3_aa: CASSYFYSSNTEAFF

d_call: TRBD1
clone_size: -
v_call: TRBV5-1
j_call: TRBJ1-1
cdr3_nt: TGCGCCAGCAGCTCGCAGGGGGCCCACACTGAAGCTTTCTTT
cdr3_aa: CASSSQGAHTEAFF

d_call: TRBD1
clone_size: -
v_call: TRBV2
j_call: TRBJ2-7
cdr3_nt: TGTGCCAGCAACCTGGACAGGCTGGGCGAGCAGTACTTC
cdr3_aa: CASNLDRLGEQYF